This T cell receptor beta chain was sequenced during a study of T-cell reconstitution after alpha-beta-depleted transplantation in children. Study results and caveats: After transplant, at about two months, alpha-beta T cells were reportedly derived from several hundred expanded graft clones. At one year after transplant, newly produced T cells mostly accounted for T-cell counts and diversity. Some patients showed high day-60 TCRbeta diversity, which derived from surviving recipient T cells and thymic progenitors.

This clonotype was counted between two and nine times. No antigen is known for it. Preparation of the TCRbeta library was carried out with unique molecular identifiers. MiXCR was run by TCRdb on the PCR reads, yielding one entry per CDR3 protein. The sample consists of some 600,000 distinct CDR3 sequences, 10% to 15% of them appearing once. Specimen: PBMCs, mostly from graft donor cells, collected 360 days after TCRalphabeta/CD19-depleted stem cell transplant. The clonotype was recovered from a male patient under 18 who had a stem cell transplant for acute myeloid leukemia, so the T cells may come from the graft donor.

CDR3: CASRKRVGGNEQFF. The CDR3 bases are TGTGCCAGCAGGAAGCGGGTTGGGGGCAATGAGCAGTTCTTC. The chain joins TRBV2 to TRBJ2-1; TRBD2 is a possible D gene (6 bases). Per the germline V gene, CDR1 is SNHLY and CDR2 is FYNNEI. V was clipped by 6 bases and J by 6 bases, with 15 bases between them. This CDR3 has 14 amino acids.